This T cell receptor (beta chain) originates from a study of T cell responses to AZD1222 COVID-19 vaccine. Study-level points and caveats: Possibly, clonal diversity was underestimated; donors were largely white British and included more females. Regions 160-218 and 743-854 held dominance among vaccine-associated CD4 TCRs, which spanned spike. Compared with day 0, the breadth and depth of the Spike-specific TCR repertoire rose significantly after two doses of AZD1222.

The method was immunoSEQ multiplex PCR; TCRdb's version includes in-frame clones alone and lacks a portion of them. The repertoire consists of about 140,000 clones, with about 91% occurring once and the leading ten covering around 3%. The CDR3 extends over 12 amino acids. The germline gives CDR1 SQVTM, CDR2 ANQGSEA. With 7 bases clipped from V and 10 bases from J, the junction kept 4 bases outside the gene matches. To note about this clone: The antigen remains unidentified.

The receptor was derived from an adult in good health. Sample: peripheral blood, taken on day 0 of AZD1222 vaccination. V usage is TRBV29-1 and J usage is TRBJ1-6, with TRBD1 matching over 10 bases. The CDR3 loop is CSARTGGSPLHF. The CDR3 DNA reads TGCAGCGCTAGGACAGGGGGATCACCCCTCCACTTT.